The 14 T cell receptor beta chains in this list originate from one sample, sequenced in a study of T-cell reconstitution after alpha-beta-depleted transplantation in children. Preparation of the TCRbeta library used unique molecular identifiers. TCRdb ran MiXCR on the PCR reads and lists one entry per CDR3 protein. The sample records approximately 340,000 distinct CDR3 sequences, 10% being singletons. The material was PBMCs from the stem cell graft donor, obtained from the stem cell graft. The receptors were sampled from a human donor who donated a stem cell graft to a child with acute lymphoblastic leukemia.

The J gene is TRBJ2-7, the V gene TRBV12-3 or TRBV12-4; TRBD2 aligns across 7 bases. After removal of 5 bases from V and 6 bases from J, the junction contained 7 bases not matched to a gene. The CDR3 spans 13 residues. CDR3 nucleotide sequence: TGTGCCAGCAGTGGAGGGAGGGAGGGCGAGCAGTACTTC. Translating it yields CASSGGREGEQYF.

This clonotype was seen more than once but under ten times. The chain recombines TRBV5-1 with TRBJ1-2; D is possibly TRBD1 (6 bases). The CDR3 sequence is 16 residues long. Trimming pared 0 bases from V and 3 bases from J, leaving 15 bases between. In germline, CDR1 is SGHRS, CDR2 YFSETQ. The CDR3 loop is CASSLGQAREDYGYTF. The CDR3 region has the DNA TGCGCCAGCAGCTTGGGACAGGCGAGAGAAGACTATGGCTACACCTTC.

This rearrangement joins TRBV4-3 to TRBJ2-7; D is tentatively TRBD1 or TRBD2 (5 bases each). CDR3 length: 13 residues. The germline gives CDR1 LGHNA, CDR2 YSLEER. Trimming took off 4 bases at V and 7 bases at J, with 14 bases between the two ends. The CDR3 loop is CASSLIGEKEQYF. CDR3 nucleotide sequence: TGCGCCAGCAGCCTGATAGGGGAGAAGGAGCAGTACTTC.

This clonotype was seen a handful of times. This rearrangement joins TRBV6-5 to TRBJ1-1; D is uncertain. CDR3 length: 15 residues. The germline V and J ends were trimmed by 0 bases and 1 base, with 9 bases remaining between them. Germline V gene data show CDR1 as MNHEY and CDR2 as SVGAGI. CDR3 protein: CASSYSGVRNTEAFF. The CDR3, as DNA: TGTGCCAGCAGTTACTCCGGGGTGCGGAACACTGAAGCTTTCTTT.

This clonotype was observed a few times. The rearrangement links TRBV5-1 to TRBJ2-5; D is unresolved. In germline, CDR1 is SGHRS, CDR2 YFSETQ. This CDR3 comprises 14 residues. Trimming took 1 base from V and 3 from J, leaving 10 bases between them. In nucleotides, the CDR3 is TGCGCCAGCAGCTTGTTTGGGTCGGAAGAGACCCAGTACTTC. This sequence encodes CASSLFGSEETQYF.

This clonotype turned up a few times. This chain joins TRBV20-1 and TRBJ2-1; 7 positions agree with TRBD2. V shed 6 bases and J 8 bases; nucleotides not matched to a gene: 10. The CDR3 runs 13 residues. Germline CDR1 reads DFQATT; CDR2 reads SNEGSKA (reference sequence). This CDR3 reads CSARPTSFHEQFF. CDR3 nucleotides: TGCAGTGCCCGCCCGACTAGCTTCCATGAGCAGTTCTTC.

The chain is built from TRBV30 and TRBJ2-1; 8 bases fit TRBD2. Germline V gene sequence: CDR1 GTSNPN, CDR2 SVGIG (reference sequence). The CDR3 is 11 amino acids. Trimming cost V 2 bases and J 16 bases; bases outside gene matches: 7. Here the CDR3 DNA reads TGTGCCTGGAGTTCCGGGACTAGGCGATTCTTC. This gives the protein CAWSSGTRRFF.

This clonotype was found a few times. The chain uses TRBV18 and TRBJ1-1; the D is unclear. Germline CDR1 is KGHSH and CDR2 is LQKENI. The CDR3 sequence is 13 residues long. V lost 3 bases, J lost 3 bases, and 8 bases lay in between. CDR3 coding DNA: TGTGCCAGCTCACCCAGAGAGTACACTGAAGCTTTCTTT. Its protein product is CASSPREYTEAFF.

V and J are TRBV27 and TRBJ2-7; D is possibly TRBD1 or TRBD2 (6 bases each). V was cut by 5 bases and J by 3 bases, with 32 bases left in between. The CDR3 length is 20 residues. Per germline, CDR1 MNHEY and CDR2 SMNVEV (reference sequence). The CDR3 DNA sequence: TGTGCCAGCAGTCCCCCCCGGACGGAGGGCGAAAGGGGGGTCCTCTACGAGCAGTACTTC. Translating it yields CASSPPRTEGERGVLYEQYF.

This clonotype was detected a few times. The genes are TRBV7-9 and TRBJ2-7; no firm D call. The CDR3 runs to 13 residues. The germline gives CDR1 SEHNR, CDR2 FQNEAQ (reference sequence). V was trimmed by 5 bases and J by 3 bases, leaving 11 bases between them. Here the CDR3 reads CASSPVGLYEQYF. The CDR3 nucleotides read TGTGCCAGCAGCCCCGTGGGCCTCTACGAGCAGTACTTC. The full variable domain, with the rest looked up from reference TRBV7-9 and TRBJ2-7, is DTGVSQNPRHKITKRGQNVTFRCDPISEHNRLYWYRQTLGQGPEFLTYFQNEAQLEKSRLLSDRFSAERPKGSFSTLEIQRTEQGDSAMYLCASSPVGLYEQYFGPGTRLTVT.

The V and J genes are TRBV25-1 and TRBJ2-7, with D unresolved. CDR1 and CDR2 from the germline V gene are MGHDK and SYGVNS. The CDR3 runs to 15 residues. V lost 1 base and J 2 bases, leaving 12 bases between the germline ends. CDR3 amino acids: CASSESFVDTYEQYF. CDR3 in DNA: TGTGCCAGCAGTGAATCCTTCGTCGATACCTACGAGCAGTACTTC.

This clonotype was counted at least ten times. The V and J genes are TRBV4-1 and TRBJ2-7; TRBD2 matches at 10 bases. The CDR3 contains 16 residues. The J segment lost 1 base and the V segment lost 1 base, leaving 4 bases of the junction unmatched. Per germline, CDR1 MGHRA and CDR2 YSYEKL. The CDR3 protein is CASSQASSGSSYEQYF. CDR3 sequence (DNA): TGCGCCAGCAGCCAAGCTTCTAGCGGGAGTTCCTACGAGCAGTACTTC.

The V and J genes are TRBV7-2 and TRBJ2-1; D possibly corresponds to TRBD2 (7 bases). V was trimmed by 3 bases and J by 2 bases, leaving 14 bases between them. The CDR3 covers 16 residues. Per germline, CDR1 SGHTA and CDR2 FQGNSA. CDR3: CASSFERGRAYNEQFF. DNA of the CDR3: TGTGCCAGCAGCTTTGAGAGGGGGAGGGCCTACAATGAGCAGTTCTTC. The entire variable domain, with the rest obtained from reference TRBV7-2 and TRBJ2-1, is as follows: GAGVSQSPSNKVTEKGKDVELRCDPISGHTALYWYRQSLGQGLEFLIYFQGNSAPDKSGLPSDRFSAERTGGSVSTLTIQRTQQEDSAVYLCASSFERGRAYNEQFFGPGTRLTVL.

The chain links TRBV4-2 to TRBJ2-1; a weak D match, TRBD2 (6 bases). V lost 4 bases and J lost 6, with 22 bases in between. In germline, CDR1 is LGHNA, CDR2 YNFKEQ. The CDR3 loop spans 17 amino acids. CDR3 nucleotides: TGTGCCAGCAGCCGCAGCACCCCGGGATGGGAGGTCAATGAGCAGTTCTTC. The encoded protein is CASSRSTPGWEVNEQFF.